The table lists the clone carrying this TCR beta chain with many counts. With V trimmed by 4 bases and J by 0 bases, 6 bases remained unmatched. Germline lookup yields CDR1 MNHEY and CDR2 SVGAGI. CDR3 size: 18 residues. The sample belongs to a study of T cells in Graves' hyperthyroidism and ophthalmopathy. Researchers took RNA transcripts and amplified the TCR beta CDR3 regions from them. An initial round of RT-PCR targeting the TCR CDR3 relied on the HTBI primer set. Each CDR3 protein is one row after TCRdb ran MiXCR on the multiplex PCR reads. The table lists fewer than 200,000 distinct CDR3 sequences, approximately 15% of them singletons, with around 27% in the top ten. Diagnosis rested on symptoms, serum thyroxine and TRAb, thyroid ultrasound, and orbital computed tomography.

The rearrangement links TRBV6-5 to TRBJ2-6, with 10 bases identical to TRBD1. The sequence came from a woman in her fifties or sixties with Graves' hyperthyroidism. Sequencing input: blood. The CDR3 loop reads CASSSLGQGTSGANVLTF. The CDR3 DNA sequence: TGTGCCAGCAGTTCTCTGGGACAGGGGACCTCTGGGGCCAACGTCCTGACTTTC.